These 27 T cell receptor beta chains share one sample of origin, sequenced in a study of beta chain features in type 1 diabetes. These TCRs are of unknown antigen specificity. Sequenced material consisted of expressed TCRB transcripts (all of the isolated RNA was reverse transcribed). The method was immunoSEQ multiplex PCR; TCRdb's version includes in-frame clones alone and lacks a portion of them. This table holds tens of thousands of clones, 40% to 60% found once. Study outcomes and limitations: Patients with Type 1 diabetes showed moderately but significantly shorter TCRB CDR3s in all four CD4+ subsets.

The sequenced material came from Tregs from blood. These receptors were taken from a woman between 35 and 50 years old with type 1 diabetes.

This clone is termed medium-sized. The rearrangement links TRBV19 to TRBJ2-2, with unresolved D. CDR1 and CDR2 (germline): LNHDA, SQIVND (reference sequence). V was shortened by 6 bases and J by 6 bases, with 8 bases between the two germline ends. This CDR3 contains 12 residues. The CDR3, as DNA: TGTGCCAGTAGGTTGAGTGCCGGGGAGCTGTTTTTT. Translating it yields CASRLSAGELFF.

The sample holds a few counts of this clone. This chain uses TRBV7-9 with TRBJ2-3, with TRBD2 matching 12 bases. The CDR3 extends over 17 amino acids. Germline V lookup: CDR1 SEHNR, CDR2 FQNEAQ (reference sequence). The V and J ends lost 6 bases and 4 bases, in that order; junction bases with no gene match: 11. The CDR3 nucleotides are TGTGCCAGCAGTATTAACGGCGCTAGCGGGAGGGCAGATACGCAGTATTTT. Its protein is CASSINGASGRADTQYF.

The CDR3 reads CASSRQGGEQYF. Here the CDR3 DNA reads TGCGCCAGCAGCCGACAGGGTGGCGAGCAGTACTTC. The gene calls are TRBV5-1 and TRBJ2-7; 7 positions agree with TRBD1. The germline V gene has CDR1 SGHRS and CDR2 YFSETQ. The V segment lost 4 bases and the J segment 6 bases; nucleotides outside the gene matches: 4. The CDR3 length is 12 residues.

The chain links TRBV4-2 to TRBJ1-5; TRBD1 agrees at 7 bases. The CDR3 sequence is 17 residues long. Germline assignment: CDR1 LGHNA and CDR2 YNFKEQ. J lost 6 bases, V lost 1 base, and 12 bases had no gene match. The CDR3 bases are TGTGCCAGCAGCCAAGTATCGATCACAGGGGTTGGTCAGCCCCAGCATTTT. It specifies CASSQVSITGVGQPQHF.

The DNA of the CDR3 is TGTGCCAGTAAACCTAGGGGGCAACGCTCTGGGGCCAACGTCCTGACTTTC. Amino acid sequence: CASKPRGQRSGANVLTF. The chain uses TRBV19 and TRBJ2-6; 7 bases are a match to TRBD1. CDR3 length: 17 residues. Germline CDR1 LNHDA, CDR2 SQIVND (reference sequence). With 7 bases clipped from V and 0 bases from J, the junction kept 9 bases outside the gene matches. Based on the CDR3 plus reference TRBV19 and TRBJ2-6, the full variable domain is DGGITQSPKYLFRKEGQNVTLSCEQNLNHDAMYWYRQDPGQGLRLIYYSQIVNDFQKGDIAEGYSVSREKKESFPLTVTSAQKNPTAFYLCASKPRGQRSGANVLTFGAGSRLTVL.

CDR3 amino acids: CASSFGQLRSGNTIYF. The CDR3 DNA reads TGTGCCAGCAGCTTTGGACAGCTCCGCTCTGGAAACACCATATATTTT. The chain combines TRBV13 with TRBJ1-3, with D possibly being TRBD1 (6 bases). This CDR3 region has 16 residues. The germline gives CDR1 PRHDT, CDR2 FYEKMQ (reference sequence). The V end lost 3 bases, the J end lost 0 bases, and 12 bases lay between the germline ends.

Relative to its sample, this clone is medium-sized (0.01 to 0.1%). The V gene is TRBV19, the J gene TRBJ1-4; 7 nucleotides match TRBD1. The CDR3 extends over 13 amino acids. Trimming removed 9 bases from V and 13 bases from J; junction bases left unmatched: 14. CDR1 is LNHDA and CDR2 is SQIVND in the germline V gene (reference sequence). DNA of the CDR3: TGTGCCAGCAGCATGGGGACAGAAGGGCGACTGTTTTTT. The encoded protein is CASSMGTEGRLFF.

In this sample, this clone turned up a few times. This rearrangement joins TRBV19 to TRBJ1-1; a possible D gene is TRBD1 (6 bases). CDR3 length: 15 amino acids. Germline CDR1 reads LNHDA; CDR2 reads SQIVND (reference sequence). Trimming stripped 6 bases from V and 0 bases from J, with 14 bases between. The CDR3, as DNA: TGTGCCAGTAGAGATTGGGACACATTGAACACTGAAGCTTTCTTT. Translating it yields CASRDWDTLNTEAFF.

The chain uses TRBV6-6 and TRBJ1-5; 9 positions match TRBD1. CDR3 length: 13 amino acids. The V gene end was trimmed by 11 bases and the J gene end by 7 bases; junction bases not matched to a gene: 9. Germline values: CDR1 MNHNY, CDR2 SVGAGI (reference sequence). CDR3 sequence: CAEGQGLEQPQHF. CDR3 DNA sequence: TGTGCCGAGGGACAGGGCTTGGAACAGCCCCAGCATTTT.

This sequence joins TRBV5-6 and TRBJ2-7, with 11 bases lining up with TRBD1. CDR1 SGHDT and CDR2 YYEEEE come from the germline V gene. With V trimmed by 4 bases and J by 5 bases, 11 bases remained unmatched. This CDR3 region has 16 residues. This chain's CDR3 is CASSPGTGGTLNEQYF. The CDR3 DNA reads TGTGCCAGCAGCCCCGGGACAGGGGGAACCCTAAACGAGCAGTACTTC.

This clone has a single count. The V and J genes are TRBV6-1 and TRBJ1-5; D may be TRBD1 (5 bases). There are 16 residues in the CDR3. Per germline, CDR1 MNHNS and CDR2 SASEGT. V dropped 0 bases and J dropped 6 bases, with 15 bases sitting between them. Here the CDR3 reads CASSEAQGRFSQPQHF. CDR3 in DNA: TGTGCCAGCAGTGAAGCGCAGGGTAGATTTAGTCAGCCCCAGCATTTT.

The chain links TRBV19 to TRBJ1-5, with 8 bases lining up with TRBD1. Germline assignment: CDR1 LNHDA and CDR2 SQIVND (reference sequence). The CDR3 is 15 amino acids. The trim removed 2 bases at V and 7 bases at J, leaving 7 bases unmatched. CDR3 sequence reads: CASSIRTGLAQPQHF. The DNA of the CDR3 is TGTGCCAGTAGTATAAGGACAGGGTTGGCCCAGCCCCAGCATTTT. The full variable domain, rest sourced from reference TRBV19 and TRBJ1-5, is DGGITQSPKYLFRKEGQNVTLSCEQNLNHDAMYWYRQDPGQGLRLIYYSQIVNDFQKGDIAEGYSVSREKKESFPLTVTSAQKNPTAFYLCASSIRTGLAQPQHFGDGTRLSIL.

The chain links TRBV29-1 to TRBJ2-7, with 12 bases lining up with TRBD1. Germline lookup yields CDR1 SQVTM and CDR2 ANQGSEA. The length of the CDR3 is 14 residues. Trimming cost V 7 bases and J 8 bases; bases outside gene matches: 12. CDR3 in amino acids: CSALPGQGATKQYF. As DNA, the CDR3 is TGCAGCGCCCTTCCGGGACAGGGGGCTACGAAGCAGTACTTC.

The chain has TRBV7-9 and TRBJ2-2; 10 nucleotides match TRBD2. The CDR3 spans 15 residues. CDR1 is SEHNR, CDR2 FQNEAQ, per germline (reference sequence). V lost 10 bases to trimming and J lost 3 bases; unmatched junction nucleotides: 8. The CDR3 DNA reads TGTGCCACCAGAGGGACTAGCGTCCACACCGGGGAGCTGTTTTTT. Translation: CATRGTSVHTGELFF.

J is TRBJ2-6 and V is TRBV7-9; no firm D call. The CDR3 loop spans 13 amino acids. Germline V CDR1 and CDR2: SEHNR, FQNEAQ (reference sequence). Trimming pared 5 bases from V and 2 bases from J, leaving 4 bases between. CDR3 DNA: TGTGCCAGCAGCCAGACTGGGGCCAACGTCCTGACTTTC. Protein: CASSQTGANVLTF.

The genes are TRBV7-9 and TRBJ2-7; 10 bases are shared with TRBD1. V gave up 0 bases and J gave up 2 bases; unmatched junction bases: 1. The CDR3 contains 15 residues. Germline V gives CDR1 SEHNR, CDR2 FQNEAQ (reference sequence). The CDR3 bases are TGTGCCAGCAGCTTAGCGGGGACAGGGGCCTACGAGCAGTACTTC. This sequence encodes CASSLAGTGAYEQYF.

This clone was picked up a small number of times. For the CDR3, the DNA is TGTGCCAGCAGCTTAACGTCTCAGCGGGGCGGACTAGGGGAGACCCAGTACTTC. Translating it yields CASSLTSQRGGLGETQYF. The chain has TRBV7-3 and TRBJ2-5; 7 positions match TRBD2. CDR3 size: 18 residues. Germline trimming cut 0 bases from V and 5 bases from J; bases unmatched to any gene: 15. Germline loops: CDR1 SGHTA, CDR2 FQGTGA.

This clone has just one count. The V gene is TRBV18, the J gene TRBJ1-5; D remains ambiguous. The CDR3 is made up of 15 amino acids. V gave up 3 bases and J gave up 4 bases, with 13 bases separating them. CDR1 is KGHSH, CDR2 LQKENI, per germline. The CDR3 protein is CASSPARARNQPQHF. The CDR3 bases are TGTGCCAGCTCACCGGCGAGGGCACGGAATCAGCCCCAGCATTTT.

The CDR3 loop is CASSPGLPGTEAFF. CDR3 DNA sequence: TGTGCCAGCTCACCAGGACTGCCGGGCACTGAAGCTTTCTTT. The rearrangement links TRBV18 to TRBJ1-1; no definite D call. V was shortened by 2 bases and J by 4 bases, with 11 bases between the two germline ends. Per germline, CDR1 KGHSH and CDR2 LQKENI. The CDR3 contains 14 residues.

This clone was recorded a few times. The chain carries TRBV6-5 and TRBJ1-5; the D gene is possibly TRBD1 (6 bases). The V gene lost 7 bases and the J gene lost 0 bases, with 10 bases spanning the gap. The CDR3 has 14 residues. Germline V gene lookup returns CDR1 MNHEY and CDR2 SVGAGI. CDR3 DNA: TGTGCCAGCAAACAGGGATCTAGCAATCAGCCCCAGCATTTT. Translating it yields CASKQGSSNQPQHF.

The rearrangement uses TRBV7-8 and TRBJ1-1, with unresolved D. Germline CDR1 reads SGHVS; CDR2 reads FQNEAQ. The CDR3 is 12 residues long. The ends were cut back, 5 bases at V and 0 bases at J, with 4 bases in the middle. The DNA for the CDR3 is TGTGCCAGCAGCCCCTTGAACACTGAAGCTTTCTTT. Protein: CASSPLNTEAFF.

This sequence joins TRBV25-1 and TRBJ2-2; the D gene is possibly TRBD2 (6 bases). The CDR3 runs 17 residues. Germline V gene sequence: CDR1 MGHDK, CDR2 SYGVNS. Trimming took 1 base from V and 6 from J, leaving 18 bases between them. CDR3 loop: CASSEFGRGGVAGELFF. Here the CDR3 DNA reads TGTGCCAGCAGTGAATTTGGGAGAGGAGGGGTAGCCGGGGAGCTGTTTTTT.

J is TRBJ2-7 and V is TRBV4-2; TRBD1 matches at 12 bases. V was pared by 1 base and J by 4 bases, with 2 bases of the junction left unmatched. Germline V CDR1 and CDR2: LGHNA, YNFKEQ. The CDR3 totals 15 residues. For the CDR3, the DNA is TGTGCCAGCAGCCAAGCGGGACAGGGGGCTTACGAGCAGTACTTC. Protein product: CASSQAGQGAYEQYF.

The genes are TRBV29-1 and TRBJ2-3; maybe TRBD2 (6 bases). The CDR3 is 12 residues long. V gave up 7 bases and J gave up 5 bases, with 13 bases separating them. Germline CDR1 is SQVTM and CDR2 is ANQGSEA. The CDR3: CSALMGGDTQYF. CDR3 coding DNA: TGCAGCGCCCTAATGGGGGGAGATACGCAGTATTTT.

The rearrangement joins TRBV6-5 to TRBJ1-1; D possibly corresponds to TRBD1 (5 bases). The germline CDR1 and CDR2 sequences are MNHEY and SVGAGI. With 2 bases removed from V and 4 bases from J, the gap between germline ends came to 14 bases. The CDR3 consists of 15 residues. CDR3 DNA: TGTGCCAGCAGTTACGCCGGGCTCCAGGGCACTGAAGCTTTCTTT. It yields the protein CASSYAGLQGTEAFF.

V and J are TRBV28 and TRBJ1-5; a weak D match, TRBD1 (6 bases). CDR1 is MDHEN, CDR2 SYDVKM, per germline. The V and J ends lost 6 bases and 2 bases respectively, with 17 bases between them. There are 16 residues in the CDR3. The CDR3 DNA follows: TGTGCCAGCAGATCCACGGGGGGCGCGGGCAATCAGCCCCAGCATTTT. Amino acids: CASRSTGGAGNQPQHF.

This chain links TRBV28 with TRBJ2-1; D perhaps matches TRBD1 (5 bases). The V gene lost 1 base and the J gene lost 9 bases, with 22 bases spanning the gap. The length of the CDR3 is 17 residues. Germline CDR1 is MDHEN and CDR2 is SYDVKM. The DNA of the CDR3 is TGTGCCAGCAGTTTATTGCTCACCGGGTCTCTAAGGGGTGAGCAGTTCTTC. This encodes CASSLLLTGSLRGEQFF.